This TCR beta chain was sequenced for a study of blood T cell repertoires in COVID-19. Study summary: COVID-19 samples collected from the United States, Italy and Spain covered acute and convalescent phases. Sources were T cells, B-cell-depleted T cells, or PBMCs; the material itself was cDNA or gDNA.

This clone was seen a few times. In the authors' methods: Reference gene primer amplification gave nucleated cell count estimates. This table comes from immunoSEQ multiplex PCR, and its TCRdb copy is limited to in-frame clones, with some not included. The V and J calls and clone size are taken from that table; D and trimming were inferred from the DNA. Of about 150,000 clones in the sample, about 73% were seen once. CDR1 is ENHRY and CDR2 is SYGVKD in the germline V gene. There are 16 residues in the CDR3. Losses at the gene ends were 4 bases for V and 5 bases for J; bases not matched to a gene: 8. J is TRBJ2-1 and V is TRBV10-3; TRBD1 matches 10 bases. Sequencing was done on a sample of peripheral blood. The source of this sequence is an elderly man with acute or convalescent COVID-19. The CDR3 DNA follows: TGTGCCATCAGTGGCGGGACAGGGGCAGTCCACAATGAGCAGTTCTTC. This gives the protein CAISGGTGAVHNEQFF.